The 22 T cell receptor beta chains in this list originate from one sample, sequenced in a study of T cell clusters in autoimmune cytopenias. TRB was amplified from 250 ng of peripheral blood genomic DNA per sample. Multiplex touch-down PCR amplified TRB using TRB-A and TRB-B pools in one tube. TCRdb reworked the multiplex PCR reads into one entry per CDR3 protein, no DNA. The listing contains 3,500 to 4,500 distinct CDR3 sequences. These data were likewise used in another study, on T cell repertoires in aging, cancer and after chemotherapy.

The sequencing sample was made of peripheral blood. The receptors shown here come from a human donor with an autoimmune cytopenia or autoimmune hepatitis (not recorded which).

The V and J genes are TRBV10-3 and TRBJ2-3; TCRdb's D gene call, TRBD1, goes unchecked for lack of DNA. CDR1 is ENHRY and CDR2 is SYGVKD in the germline V gene. There are 15 residues in the CDR3. This CDR3 is CAISLLAGAPDTQYF.

The V and J genes are TRBV11-3 and TRBJ1-1; TCRdb's D gene call, TRBD1, goes unchecked for lack of DNA. This CDR3 has 14 amino acids. The germline V gene has CDR1 SGHNT and CDR2 YENEEA. Here the CDR3 reads CASSLTAPGTEAFF.

The chain has TRBV29-1 and TRBJ1-4; the D call from TCRdb, TRBD1, cannot be confirmed without DNA. Germline CDR1 is SQVTM and CDR2 is ANQGSEA. The CDR3 is 14 residues long. The CDR3 sequence is CSVSIGTGNEKLFF.

In terms of frequency, this clonotype is medium-sized. The V gene is TRBV7-9, the J gene TRBJ2-7. The length of the CDR3 is 14 residues. Germline-derived CDR1 and CDR2 are SEHNR and FQNEAQ (reference sequence). CDR3 amino acids: CASSQSTVRYEQYF.

The chain joins TRBV19 to TRBJ1-1; TCRdb designates TRBD1, a call that cannot be tested without DNA. The CDR3 is 17 amino acids. The germline V gene encodes CDR1 LNHDA and CDR2 SQIVND (reference sequence). CDR3 amino acids: CASSNLRDRVPNTEAFF.

Its frequency marks this clonotype as medium-sized. Here the CDR3 reads CASSTATSSTGANVLTF. The chain carries TRBV19 and TRBJ2-6; TCRdb returns TRBD1, unconfirmable since there is no DNA. Germline V gives CDR1 LNHDA, CDR2 SQIVND (reference sequence). The CDR3 contains 17 residues. The variable domain in full, completed from reference TRBV19 and TRBJ2-6, reads DGGITQSPKYLFRKEGQNVTLSCEQNLNHDAMYWYRQDPGQGLRLIYYSQIVNDFQKGDIAEGYSVSREKKESFPLTVTSAQKNPTAFYLCASSTATSSTGANVLTFGAGSRLTVL.

The chain combines TRBV18 with TRBJ2-1; TCRdb calls TRBD2, which cannot be checked without DNA. CDR1 and CDR2 (germline): KGHSH, LQKENI. The CDR3 loop spans 20 amino acids. CDR3: CASSPPVWSSGGEFYNEQFF.

Here the CDR3 reads CASSLAPGLSTEAFF. The rearrangement joins TRBV11-1 to TRBJ1-1; TCRdb proposes TRBD1, but this gene call is untestable without DNA. The CDR3 runs to 15 residues. Germline-derived CDR1 and CDR2 are SGHAT and FQDESV (reference sequence).

The rearrangement joins TRBV19 to TRBJ2-5; TCRdb proposes TRBD1, but this gene call is untestable without DNA. The CDR3 loop spans 16 amino acids. Germline V gene data show CDR1 as LNHDA and CDR2 as SQIVND (reference sequence). The CDR3 loop reads CASTLGTGLNGETQYF.

Its frequency marks this clonotype as medium-sized (0.01 to 0.1%). Here the CDR3 reads CASSFTGWGGQDQETQYF. The chain recombines TRBV11-3 with TRBJ2-5; the D call from TCRdb, TRBD1, cannot be confirmed without DNA. The germline V gene has CDR1 SGHNT and CDR2 YENEEA. The CDR3 length is 18 residues.

This sequence joins TRBV18 and TRBJ2-2; lacking DNA, the TRBD1 call made by TCRdb goes unchecked. Germline V gene sequence: CDR1 KGHSH, CDR2 LQKENI. CDR3 length: 18 amino acids. This CDR3 is CASSPHSGTPSRTGELFF.

This chain uses TRBV27 with TRBJ2-5; as DNA is missing, the TRBD1 call by TCRdb cannot be tested. The CDR3 loop spans 13 amino acids. The germline V gene has CDR1 MNHEY and CDR2 SMNVEV (reference sequence). This CDR3 reads CASSSTTRGAQYF.

The chain links TRBV6-2 or TRBV6-3 to TRBJ2-3; as DNA is missing, the TRBD1 call by TCRdb cannot be tested. This CDR3 is built from 15 residues. Germline lookup yields CDR1 MNHEY and CDR2 SVGEGT. Here the CDR3 reads CASSYIIQGADTQYF.

This clonotype is identified as medium-sized from frequency. V usage is TRBV28 and J usage is TRBJ2-5; the D gene TCRdb calls, TRBD1, cannot be checked with no DNA. The CDR3 has 13 residues. The germline CDR1 and CDR2 sequences are MDHEN and SYDVKM. The CDR3 here is CASMTGRQETQYF.

V usage is TRBV29-1 and J usage is TRBJ2-3; as DNA is missing, the TRBD1 call by TCRdb cannot be tested. Germline V gene data show CDR1 as SQVTM and CDR2 as ANQGSEA. The CDR3 covers 14 residues. The CDR3 sequence is CSATRGISTDTQYF.

The J gene is TRBJ1-5, the V gene TRBV11-1; TCRdb selects TRBD1, and the lack of DNA leaves this call unchecked. The CDR3 is 15 residues long. Germline V gives CDR1 SGHAT, CDR2 FQDESV (reference sequence). CDR3 in amino acids: CASSLEGVGDQPQHF.

The rearrangement links TRBV19 to TRBJ2-4; the TCRdb D gene call, TRBD1, has no DNA to confirm it. The CDR3 sequence is 18 residues long. Germline CDR1 is LNHDA and CDR2 is SQIVND (reference sequence). The CDR3 loop is CASSIGPLRDPAKNIQYF. Variable domain in full (rest from reference TRBV19 and TRBJ2-4): DGGITQSPKYLFRKEGQNVTLSCEQNLNHDAMYWYRQDPGQGLRLIYYSQIVNDFQKGDIAEGYSVSREKKESFPLTVTSAQKNPTAFYLCASSIGPLRDPAKNIQYFGAGTRLSVL.

This clonotype is labeled medium-sized based on frequency. The rearrangement links TRBV29-1 to TRBJ1-1. The CDR3 is 12 amino acids. The germline CDR1 and CDR2 sequences are SQVTM and ANQGSEA. CDR3 sequence reads: CSVSDGNTEAFF.

The chain links TRBV5-4 to TRBJ2-5. This CDR3 is 12 amino acids long. Germline lookup yields CDR1 SGHNT and CDR2 YYREEE (reference sequence). The CDR3 loop reads CASSLSRETQYF.

The V gene is TRBV6-2 or TRBV6-3, the J gene TRBJ2-1; the D call from TCRdb, TRBD1, cannot be confirmed without DNA. This CDR3 has 15 amino acids. Germline assignment: CDR1 MNHEY and CDR2 SVGEGT. This chain's CDR3 is CASSYRPGHYNEQFF.

The V gene is TRBV18, the J gene TRBJ2-2; as DNA is missing, the TRBD1 call by TCRdb cannot be tested. Germline values: CDR1 KGHSH, CDR2 LQKENI. This CDR3 has 15 amino acids. The CDR3 protein is CASSYQKGDTGELFF.

The chain carries TRBV11-3 and TRBJ1-2; TCRdb designates TRBD1, a call that cannot be tested without DNA. There are 13 residues in the CDR3. The germline gives CDR1 SGHNT, CDR2 YENEEA. The CDR3: CASSSGQLYGYTF.